This TCR beta chain came from a study of shared clonotypes between healthy human individuals. Note on this clone: A far larger clone is one base from this, pointing to a likely read error. In this CDR3 the conserved last residue, phenylalanine or tryptophan, is missing, so a read error is likely.

Trimming took 3 bases from V and 0 from J, leaving 22 bases between them. This CDR3 comprises 19 residues. Germline V gene data show CDR1 as SGHNT and CDR2 as YYREEE (reference sequence). Adults of Caucasian background living in Nashville, Tennessee made up all donors. Profiled with immunoSEQ multiplex PCR; TCRdb holds only in-frame clones, not every one. The sample consists of approximately 470,000 clones, approximately 81% of them appearing once. This sequence originates from a woman in her thirties or forties in good health. Some clones in this sample may be carry-over from other donors' samples. Sequenced sample: PBMCs. The chain couples TRBV5-4 to TRBJ1-5; D remains ambiguous. CDR3 DNA sequence: TGTGCCAGCAGCTGCGGGCGGATCGGGCCCCTTTATAGCAATCAGCCCCAGCATTAT. Its protein is CASSCGRIGPLYSNQPQHY.